The 7 T cell receptor beta chains given below trace back to one sample, sequenced in a study of T cell responses to AZD1222 COVID-19 vaccine. Sequenced by immunoSEQ multiplex PCR; TCRdb stores in-frame clones only, minus some. The sample contains 65,000 to 85,000 clones, 70% to 90% of which appear only once. The specimen comprised peripheral blood, sampled 28 days after the second AZD1222 dose. These receptor sequences come from an adult who received the AZD1222 COVID-19 vaccine.

This sequence joins TRBV11-1 and TRBJ1-1; possible D gene TRBD1, 5 bases. V was trimmed by 3 bases and J by 7 bases, leaving 9 bases between them. There are 12 residues in the CDR3. Germline values: CDR1 SGHAT, CDR2 FQDESV (reference sequence). This chain's CDR3 is CASSFPGGEAFF. The CDR3 DNA reads as TGTGCCAGCAGCTTTCCGGGGGGTGAAGCTTTCTTT.

DNA for the CDR3: TGTGCCAGCAGCGTAGGGGCAGGGAGTCCCTACGAGCAGTACTTC. This sequence encodes CASSVGAGSPYEQYF. The chain uses TRBV9 and TRBJ2-7; perhaps D is TRBD1 or TRBD2 (5 bases each). Trimming cost V 0 bases and J 2 bases, with 12 bases left between them. The CDR3 spans 15 residues. Germline values: CDR1 SGDLS, CDR2 YYNGEE.

This chain joins TRBV7-3 and TRBJ2-3, with 9 positions matching TRBD1. Germline CDR1 reads SGHTA; CDR2 reads FQGTGA. V shed 5 bases, J shed 4 bases, and the junction held 7 bases outside the gene matches. The length of the CDR3 is 15 residues. The CDR3 sequence: CASSPTGGAADTQYF. CDR3 nucleotides: TGTGCCAGCAGCCCTACAGGGGGCGCGGCAGATACGCAGTATTTT.

The genes are TRBV6-1 and TRBJ2-1; 7 bases fit TRBD1. From germline, CDR1 is MNHNS and CDR2 SASEGT. The CDR3 extends over 15 amino acids. Trimming cost V 2 bases and J 5 bases; bases outside gene matches: 6. CDR3 DNA sequence: TGTGCCAGCAGTGAACCTCCCGGGACAGACAATGAGCAGTTCTTC. Its translation: CASSEPPGTDNEQFF.

The rearrangement links TRBV15 to TRBJ1-1; the match to TRBD1 covers 9 bases. CDR1 and CDR2 (germline): LNHNV, YYDKDF (reference sequence). The CDR3 spans 17 residues. Trimming at V came to 1 base and at J to 0 bases, leaving 6 bases not matched to a gene. In DNA form, the CDR3 reads TGTGCCACCAGCAGAGGGGGACAGGGAAGGATGAACACTGAAGCTTTCTTT. Residues: CATSRGGQGRMNTEAFF.

This chain links TRBV28 with TRBJ1-6; no clear D. The CDR3 totals 13 residues. Germline values: CDR1 MDHEN, CDR2 SYDVKM. Trimming left V 5 bases short and J 10 bases short, with 12 bases between. The CDR3 DNA sequence: TGTGCCAGCAGTCCAGTGCGGGGATCACCCCTCCACTTT. Residues: CASSPVRGSPLHF.

The chain employs TRBV15 and TRBJ2-2; 7 bases are a match to TRBD1. The CDR3 extends over 15 amino acids. The trim removed 6 bases at V and 0 bases at J, leaving 4 bases unmatched. Germline CDR1 reads LNHNV; CDR2 reads YYDKDF (reference sequence). The CDR3 DNA reads as TGTGCCACCAGAACCGGGACAGCGAACACCGGGGAGCTGTTTTTT. Its translation: CATRTGTANTGELFF.